This entry lists 4 T cell receptor beta chains sequenced from one sample in a study of Graves' ophthalmopathy and Graves' hyperthyroidism. The sequenced template was RNA, covering the TCR beta CDR3 region. The authors performed first-round RT-PCR with HTBI primers and then a second-round multiplex PCR. TCRdb passed the multiplex PCR reads through MiXCR, listing each CDR3 protein once. The sample includes 400,000 to 450,000 distinct CDR3 sequences, around 20% seen only once; the top ten take roughly 3%. Sequencing used peripheral blood. The receptors were gathered from a woman between 18 and 30 years old with stable Graves' hyperthyroidism.

This clonotype was seen at least ten times. The V call is TRBV5-6, the J call TRBJ2-7; D possibly corresponds to TRBD2 (6 bases). V was trimmed by 2 bases and J by 0 bases, leaving 12 bases between them. Germline V gene data show CDR1 as SGHDT and CDR2 as YYEEEE. This CDR3 comprises 15 residues. CDR3: CASSLTGASSYEQYF. CDR3 bases: TGTGCCAGCAGCTTAACGGGAGCTTCCTCCTACGAGCAGTACTTC.

In its sample, this clonotype was seen many times. This rearrangement joins TRBV7-2 to TRBJ2-7; D gene uncertain. From germline, CDR1 is SGHTA and CDR2 FQGNSA. The V end was cut by 5 bases, the J end by 2 bases, with 4 bases between. The CDR3 is 11 amino acids. The CDR3 DNA reads as TGTGCCAGCAGCGCAGCCTACGAGCAGTACTTC. As protein: CASSAAYEQYF.

The sample holds many counts of this clonotype. This rearrangement joins TRBV2 to TRBJ2-5, with 7 positions matching TRBD1. CDR1 and CDR2 from the germline V gene are SNHLY and FYNNEI. This CDR3 spans 15 amino acids. V trimming: 7 bases; J trimming: 9 bases; junction bases outside the gene matches: 17. CDR3: CASTVGRNRGEAQYF. The CDR3 DNA sequence: TGTGCCAGCACGGTTGGGAGAAACAGGGGTGAGGCCCAGTACTTC. Based on the CDR3 plus reference TRBV2 and TRBJ2-5, the full variable domain is EPEVTQTPSHQVTQMGQEVILRCVPISNHLYFYWYRQILGQKVEFLVSFYNNEISEKSEIFDDQFSVERPDGSNFTLKIRSTKLEDSAMYFCASTVGRNRGEAQYFGPGTRLLVL.

The J gene is TRBJ2-5, the V gene TRBV29-1; TRBD1 might be the D (5 bases). Germline V gene lookup returns CDR1 SQVTM and CDR2 ANQGSEA. This CDR3 comprises 14 residues. V lost 2 bases to trimming and J lost 8 bases, with 18 bases between them. The CDR3 DNA sequence: TGCAGCGTTGAAAAGGGGCAGCCTGGTGATACCCAGTACTTC. The encoded protein is CSVEKGQPGDTQYF.